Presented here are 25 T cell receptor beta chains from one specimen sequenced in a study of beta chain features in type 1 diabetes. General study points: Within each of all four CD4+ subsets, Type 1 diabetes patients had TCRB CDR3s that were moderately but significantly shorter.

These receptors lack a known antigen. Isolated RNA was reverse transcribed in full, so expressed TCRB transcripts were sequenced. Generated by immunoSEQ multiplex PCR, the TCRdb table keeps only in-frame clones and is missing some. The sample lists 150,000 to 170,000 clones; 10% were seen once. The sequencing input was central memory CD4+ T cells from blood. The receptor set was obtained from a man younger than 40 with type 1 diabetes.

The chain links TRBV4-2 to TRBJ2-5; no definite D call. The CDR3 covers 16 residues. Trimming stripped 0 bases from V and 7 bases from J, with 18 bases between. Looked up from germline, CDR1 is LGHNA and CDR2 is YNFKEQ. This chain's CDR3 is CASSQDPRINFGTQYF. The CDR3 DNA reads TGTGCCAGCAGCCAAGATCCTAGAATAAATTTCGGGACCCAGTACTTC.

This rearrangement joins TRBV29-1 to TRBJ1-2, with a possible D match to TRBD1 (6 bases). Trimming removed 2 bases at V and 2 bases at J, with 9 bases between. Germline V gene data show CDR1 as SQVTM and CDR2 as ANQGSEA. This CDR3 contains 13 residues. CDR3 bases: TGCAGCGTTGAAAACAGGGTGAACTATGGCTACACCTTC. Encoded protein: CSVENRVNYGYTF.

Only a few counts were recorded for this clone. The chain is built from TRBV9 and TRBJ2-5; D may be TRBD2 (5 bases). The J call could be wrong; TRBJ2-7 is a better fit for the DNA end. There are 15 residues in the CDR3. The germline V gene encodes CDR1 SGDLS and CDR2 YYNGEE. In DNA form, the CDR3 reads TGTGCCAGCAGCGTAGACGGCGGGTCTACCTACGAGCAGTACTTC. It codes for CASSVDGGSTYEQYF.

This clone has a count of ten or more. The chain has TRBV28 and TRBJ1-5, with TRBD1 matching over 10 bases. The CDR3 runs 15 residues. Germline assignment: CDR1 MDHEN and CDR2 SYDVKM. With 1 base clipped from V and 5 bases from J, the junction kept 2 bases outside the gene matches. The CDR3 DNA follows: TGTGCCAGCAGTTTATTAGGACAGGGGGATCAGCCCCAGCATTTT. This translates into CASSLLGQGDQPQHF.

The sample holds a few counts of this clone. CDR3 bases: TGTGCCAGCAGCTTAGCCGCCCTGGAGGGCTACGAGCAGTACTTC. Protein: CASSLAALEGYEQYF. V usage is TRBV7-2 and J usage is TRBJ2-7; D possibly corresponds to TRBD2 (6 bases). Trimming cost V 0 bases and J 3 bases, with 12 bases left between them. This CDR3 is 15 amino acids long. Germline CDR1 is SGHTA and CDR2 is FQGNSA.

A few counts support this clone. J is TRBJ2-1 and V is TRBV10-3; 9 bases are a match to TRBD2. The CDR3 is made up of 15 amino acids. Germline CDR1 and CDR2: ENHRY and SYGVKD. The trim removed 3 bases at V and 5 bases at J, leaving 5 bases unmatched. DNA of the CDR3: TGTGCCATCAGTGAAGTCCAGCGGGGGGACAATGAGCAGTTCTTC. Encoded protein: CAISEVQRGDNEQFF.

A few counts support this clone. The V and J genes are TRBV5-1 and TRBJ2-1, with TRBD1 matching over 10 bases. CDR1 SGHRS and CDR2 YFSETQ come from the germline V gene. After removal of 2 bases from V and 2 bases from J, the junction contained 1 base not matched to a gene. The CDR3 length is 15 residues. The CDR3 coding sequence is TGCGCCAGCAGCTTCGGGACAGGGGCCTACAATGAGCAGTTCTTC. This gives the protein CASSFGTGAYNEQFF.

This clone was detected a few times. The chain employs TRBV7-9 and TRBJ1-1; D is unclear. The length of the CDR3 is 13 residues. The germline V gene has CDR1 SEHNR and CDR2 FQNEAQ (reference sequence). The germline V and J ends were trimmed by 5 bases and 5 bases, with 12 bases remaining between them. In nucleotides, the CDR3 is TGTGCCAGCAGCCAGTCCCCCCTTACTGAAGCTTTCTTT. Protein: CASSQSPLTEAFF.

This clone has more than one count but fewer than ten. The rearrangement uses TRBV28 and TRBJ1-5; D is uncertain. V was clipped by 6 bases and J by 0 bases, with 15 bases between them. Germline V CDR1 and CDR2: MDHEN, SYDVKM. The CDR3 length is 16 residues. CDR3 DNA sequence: TGTGCCAGCAGCCCTATATGGGCAAATAGCAATCAGCCCCAGCATTTT. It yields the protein CASSPIWANSNQPQHF.

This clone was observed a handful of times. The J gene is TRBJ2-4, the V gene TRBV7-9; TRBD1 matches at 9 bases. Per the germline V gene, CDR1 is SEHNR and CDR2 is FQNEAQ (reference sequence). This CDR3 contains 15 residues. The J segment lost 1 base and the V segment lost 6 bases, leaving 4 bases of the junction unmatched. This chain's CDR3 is CASSLTGGAKNIQYF. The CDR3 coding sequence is TGTGCCAGCAGTTTGACAGGGGGGGCCAAAAACATTCAGTACTTC. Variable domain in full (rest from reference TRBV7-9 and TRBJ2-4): DTGVSQNPRHKITKRGQNVTFRCDPISEHNRLYWYRQTLGQGPEFLTYFQNEAQLEKSRLLSDRFSAERPKGSFSTLEIQRTEQGDSAMYLCASSLTGGAKNIQYFGAGTRLSVL.

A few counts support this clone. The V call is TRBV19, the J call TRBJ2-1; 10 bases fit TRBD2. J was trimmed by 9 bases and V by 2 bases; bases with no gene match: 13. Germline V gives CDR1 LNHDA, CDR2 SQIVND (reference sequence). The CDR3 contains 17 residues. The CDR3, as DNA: TGTGCCAGTAGTATATCTCCTAGCGGGAGAGTTCTCGGTGAGCAGTTCTTC. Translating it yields CASSISPSGRVLGEQFF.

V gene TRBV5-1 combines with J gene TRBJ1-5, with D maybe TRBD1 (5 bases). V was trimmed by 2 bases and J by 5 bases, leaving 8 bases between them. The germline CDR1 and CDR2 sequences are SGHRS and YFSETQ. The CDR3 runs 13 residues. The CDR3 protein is CASSFTGDQPQHF. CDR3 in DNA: TGCGCCAGCAGCTTTACGGGGGATCAGCCCCAGCATTTT.

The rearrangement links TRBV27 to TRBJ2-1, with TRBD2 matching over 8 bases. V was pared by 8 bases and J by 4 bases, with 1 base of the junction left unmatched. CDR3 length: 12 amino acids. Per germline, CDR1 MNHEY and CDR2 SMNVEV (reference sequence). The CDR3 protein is CASREGYNEQFF. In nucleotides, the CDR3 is TGTGCCAGCCGGGAGGGATACAATGAGCAGTTCTTC.

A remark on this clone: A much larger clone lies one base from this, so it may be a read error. Here the CDR3 reads CASSLSTDTQYF. CDR3 DNA sequence: TGTGCCAGCAGCCTTTCCACAGATACGCAGTATTTT. The rearrangement joins TRBV28 to TRBJ2-3, with D unresolved. Germline lookup yields CDR1 MDHEN and CDR2 SYDVKM. The CDR3 length is 12 residues. The V end lost 6 bases, the J end lost 2 bases, and 6 bases lay between the germline ends.

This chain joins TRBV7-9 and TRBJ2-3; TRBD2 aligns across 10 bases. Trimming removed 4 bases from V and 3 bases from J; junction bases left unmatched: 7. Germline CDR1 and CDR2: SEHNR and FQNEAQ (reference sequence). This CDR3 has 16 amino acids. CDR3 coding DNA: TGTGCCAGCAGCTCTTCTAGCGGGAGATCGACAGATACGCAGTATTTT. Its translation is CASSSSSGRSTDTQYF.

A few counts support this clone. The CDR3 reads CASSLEGQGLETQYF. CDR3 nucleotide sequence: TGCGCCAGCAGCTTGGAAGGGCAGGGGTTGGAGACCCAGTACTTC. The V and J genes are TRBV5-1 and TRBJ2-5, with TRBD1 as a possible D gene (6 bases). Germline assignment: CDR1 SGHRS and CDR2 YFSETQ. V was shortened by 0 bases and J by 5 bases, with 14 bases between the two germline ends. The CDR3 has 15 residues.

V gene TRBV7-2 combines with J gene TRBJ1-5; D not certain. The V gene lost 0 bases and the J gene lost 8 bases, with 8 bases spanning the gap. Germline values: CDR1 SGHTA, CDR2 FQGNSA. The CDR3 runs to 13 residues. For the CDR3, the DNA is TGTGCCAGCAGCTTAGCGTTTTCTGAGCCCCAGCATTTT. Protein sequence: CASSLAFSEPQHF.

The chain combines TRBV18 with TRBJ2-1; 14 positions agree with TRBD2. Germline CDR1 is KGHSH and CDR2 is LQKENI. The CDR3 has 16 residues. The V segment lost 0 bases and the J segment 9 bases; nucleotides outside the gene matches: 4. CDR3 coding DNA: TGTGCCAGCTCACCACCCGGGACTAGCGGGAGAGGTGAGCAGTTCTTC. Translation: CASSPPGTSGRGEQFF. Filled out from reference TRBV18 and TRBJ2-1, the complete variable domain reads NAGVMQNPRHLVRRRGQEARLRCSPMKGHSHVYWYRQLPEEGLKFMVYLQKENIIDESGMPKERFSAEFPKEGPSILRIQQVVRGDSAAYFCASSPPGTSGRGEQFFGPGTRLTVL.

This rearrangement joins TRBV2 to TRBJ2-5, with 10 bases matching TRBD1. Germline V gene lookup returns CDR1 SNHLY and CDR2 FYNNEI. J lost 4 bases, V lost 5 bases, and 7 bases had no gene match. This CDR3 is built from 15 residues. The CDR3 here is CASSQRQGARETQYF. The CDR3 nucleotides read TGTGCCAGCAGTCAACGACAGGGGGCTAGAGAGACCCAGTACTTC. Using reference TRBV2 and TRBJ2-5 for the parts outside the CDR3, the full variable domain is EPEVTQTPSHQVTQMGQEVILRCVPISNHLYFYWYRQILGQKVEFLVSFYNNEISEKSEIFDDQFSVERPDGSNFTLKIRSTKLEDSAMYFCASSQRQGARETQYFGPGTRLLVL.

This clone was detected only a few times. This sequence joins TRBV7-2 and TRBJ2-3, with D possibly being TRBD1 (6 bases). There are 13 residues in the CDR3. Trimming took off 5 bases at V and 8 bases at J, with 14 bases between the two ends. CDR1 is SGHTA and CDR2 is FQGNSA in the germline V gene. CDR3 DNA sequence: TGTGCCAGCAGCGTCGAACAGGGCCCTACGCAGTATTTT. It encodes CASSVEQGPTQYF.

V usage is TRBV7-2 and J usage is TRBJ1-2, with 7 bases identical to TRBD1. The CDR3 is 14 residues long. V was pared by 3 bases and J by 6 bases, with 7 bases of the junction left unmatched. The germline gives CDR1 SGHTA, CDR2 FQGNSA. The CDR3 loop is CASSFSWTGDGYTF. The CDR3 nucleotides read TGTGCCAGCAGCTTTTCCTGGACAGGAGATGGCTACACCTTC.

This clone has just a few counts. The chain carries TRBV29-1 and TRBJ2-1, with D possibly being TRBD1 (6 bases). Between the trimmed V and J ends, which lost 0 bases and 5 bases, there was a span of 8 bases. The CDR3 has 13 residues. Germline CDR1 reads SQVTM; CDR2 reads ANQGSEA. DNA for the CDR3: TGCAGCGTTGAAGAAAGGGACAACAATGAGCAGTTCTTC. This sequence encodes CSVEERDNNEQFF.

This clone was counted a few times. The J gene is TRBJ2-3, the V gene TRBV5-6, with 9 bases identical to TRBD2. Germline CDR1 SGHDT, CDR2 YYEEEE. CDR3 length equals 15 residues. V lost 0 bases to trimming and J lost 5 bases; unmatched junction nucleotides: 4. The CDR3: CASSLALLAGDTQYF. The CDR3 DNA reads TGTGCCAGCAGCTTGGCCCTACTAGCGGGAGATACGCAGTATTTT.

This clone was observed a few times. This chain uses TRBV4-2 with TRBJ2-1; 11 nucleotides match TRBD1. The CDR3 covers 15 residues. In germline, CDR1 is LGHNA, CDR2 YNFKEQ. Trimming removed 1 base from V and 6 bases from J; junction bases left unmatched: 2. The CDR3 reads CASSQVGTGGNEQFF. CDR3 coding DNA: TGTGCCAGCAGCCAAGTTGGGACAGGGGGCAATGAGCAGTTCTTC.

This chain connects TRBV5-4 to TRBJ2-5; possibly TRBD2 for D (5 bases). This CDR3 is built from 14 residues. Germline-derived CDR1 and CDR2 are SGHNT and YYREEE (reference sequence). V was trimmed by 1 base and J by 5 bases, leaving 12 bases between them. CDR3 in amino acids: CASSLYEREETQYF. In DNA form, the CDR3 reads TGTGCCAGCAGCTTGTATGAGAGGGAGGAGACCCAGTACTTC.